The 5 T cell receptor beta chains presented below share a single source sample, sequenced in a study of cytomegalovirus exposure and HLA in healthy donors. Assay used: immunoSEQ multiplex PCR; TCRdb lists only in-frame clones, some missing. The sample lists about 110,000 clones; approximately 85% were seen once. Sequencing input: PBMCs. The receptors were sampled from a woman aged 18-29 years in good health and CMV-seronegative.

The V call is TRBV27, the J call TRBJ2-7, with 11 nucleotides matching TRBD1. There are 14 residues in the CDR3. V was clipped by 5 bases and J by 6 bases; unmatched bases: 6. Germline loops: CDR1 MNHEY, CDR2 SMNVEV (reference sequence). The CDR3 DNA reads TGTGCCAGCAGTATTGGACAGGGGGCCCGCGAGCAGTACTTC. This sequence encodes CASSIGQGAREQYF.

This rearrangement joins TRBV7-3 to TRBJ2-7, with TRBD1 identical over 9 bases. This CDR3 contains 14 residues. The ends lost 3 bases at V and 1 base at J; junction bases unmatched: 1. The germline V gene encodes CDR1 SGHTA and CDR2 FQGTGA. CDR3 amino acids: CASSLTGGSYEQYF. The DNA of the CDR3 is TGTGCCAGCAGCTTGACAGGGGGTTCCTACGAGCAGTACTTC.

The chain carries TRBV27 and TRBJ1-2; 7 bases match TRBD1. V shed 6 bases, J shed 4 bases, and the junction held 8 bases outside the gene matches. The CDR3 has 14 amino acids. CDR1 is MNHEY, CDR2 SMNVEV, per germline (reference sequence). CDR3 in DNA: TGTGCCAGCAGCACATACAGGGGCGGCTATGGCTACACCTTC. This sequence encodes CASSTYRGGYGYTF.

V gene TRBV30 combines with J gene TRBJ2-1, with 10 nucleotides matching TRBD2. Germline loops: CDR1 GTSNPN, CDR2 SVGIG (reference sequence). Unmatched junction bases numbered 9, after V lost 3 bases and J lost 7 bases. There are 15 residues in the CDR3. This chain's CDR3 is CAWRISTSGVNEQFF. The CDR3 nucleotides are TGTGCCTGGAGGATTAGTACTAGCGGGGTTAATGAGCAGTTCTTC.

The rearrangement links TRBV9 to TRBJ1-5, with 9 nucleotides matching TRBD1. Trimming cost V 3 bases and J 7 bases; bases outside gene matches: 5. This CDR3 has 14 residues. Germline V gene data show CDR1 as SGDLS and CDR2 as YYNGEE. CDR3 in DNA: TGTGCCAGCAGCGCCGGGACAGGGTACCAGCCCCAGCATTTT. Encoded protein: CASSAGTGYQPQHF.